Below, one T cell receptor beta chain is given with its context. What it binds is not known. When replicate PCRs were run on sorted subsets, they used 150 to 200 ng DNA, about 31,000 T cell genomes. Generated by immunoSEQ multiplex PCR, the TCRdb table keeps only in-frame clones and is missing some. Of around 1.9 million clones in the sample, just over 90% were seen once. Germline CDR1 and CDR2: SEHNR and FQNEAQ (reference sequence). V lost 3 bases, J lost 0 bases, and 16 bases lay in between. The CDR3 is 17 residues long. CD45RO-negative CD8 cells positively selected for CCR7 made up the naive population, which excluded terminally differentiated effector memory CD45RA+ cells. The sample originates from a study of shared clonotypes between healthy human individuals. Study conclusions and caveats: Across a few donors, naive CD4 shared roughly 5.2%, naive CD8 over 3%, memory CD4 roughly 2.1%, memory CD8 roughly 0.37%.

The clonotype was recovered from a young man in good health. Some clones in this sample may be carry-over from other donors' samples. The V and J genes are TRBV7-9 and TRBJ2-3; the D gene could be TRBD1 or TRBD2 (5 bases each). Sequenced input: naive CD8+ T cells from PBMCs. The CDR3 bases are TGTGCCAGCAGCTTTGGGGAAGAGGGGTTCAGCACAGATACGCAGTATTTT. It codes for CASSFGEEGFSTDTQYF.